Below, 25 T cell receptor beta chains from the same sample are listed, as sequenced in a study of somatic mutations in cytotoxic T cells in rheumatoid arthritis. TCRdb's copy holds only in-frame clones and misses some; the assay was immunoSEQ multiplex PCR. In the table there are roughly 20,000 clones, approximately 82% of which are singletons. The sample comprised CD8+ T cells sorted from blood. The receptors were sampled from an adult with rheumatoid arthritis.

In nucleotides, the CDR3 is TGTGCTAGTGGTTTGGCCCAGCCGGGACAGGGACTGAAGCAGTATTTT. It encodes CASGLAQPGQGLKQYF. The gene calls are TRBV12-5 and TRBJ2-3, with 9 positions matching TRBD1. Unmatched junction bases numbered 13, after V lost 1 base and J lost 11 bases. This CDR3 has 16 amino acids. CDR1 and CDR2 from the germline V gene are LGHNT and FRNRAP.

The chain joins TRBV4-3 to TRBJ2-7; the D is unclear. V was pared by 0 bases and J by 6 bases, with 15 bases between. CDR1 and CDR2 from the germline V gene are LGHNA and YSLEER. The CDR3 spans 15 residues. CDR3 nucleotide sequence: TGCGCCAGCAGCCAAGAATGGCTAGTCCTTAGCGAGCAGTACTTC. It specifies CASSQEWLVLSEQYF.

The chain combines TRBV7-2 with TRBJ2-3; 11 bases fit TRBD2. The ends lost 3 bases at V and 2 bases at J; junction bases unmatched: 4. Germline assignment: CDR1 SGHTA and CDR2 FQGNSA. The CDR3 extends over 16 amino acids. The CDR3 region is CASSLGLAELTDTQYF. CDR3 DNA: TGTGCCAGCAGCTTGGGACTAGCGGAGCTCACAGATACGCAGTATTTT. Drawing the rest from reference TRBV7-2 and TRBJ2-3, the complete variable domain is GAGVSQSPSNKVTEKGKDVELRCDPISGHTALYWYRQSLGQGLEFLIYFQGNSAPDKSGLPSDRFSAERTGGSVSTLTIQRTQQEDSAVYLCASSLGLAELTDTQYFGPGTRLTVL.

This clone is large (0.1 to 1%) in the sample. The V call is TRBV9, the J call TRBJ2-3, with D hard to call. CDR1 is SGDLS and CDR2 is YYNGEE in the germline V gene. The CDR3 length is 12 residues. Between the trimmed V and J ends, which lost 0 bases and 6 bases, there was a span of 5 bases. The DNA of the CDR3 is TGTGCCAGCAGCGTAGATGCGGATACGCAGTATTTT. It translates to CASSVDADTQYF.

This clone has just a few counts. In DNA, the CDR3 is TGTGCCTGGAGTGCAGGGAGGGACACCGGGGAGCTGTTTTTT. This gives the protein CAWSAGRDTGELFF. The genes are TRBV30 and TRBJ2-2; 7 bases align to TRBD2. The V segment lost 1 base and the J segment 3 bases; nucleotides outside the gene matches: 2. CDR1 is GTSNPN and CDR2 is SVGIG in the germline V gene (reference sequence). The CDR3 loop spans 14 amino acids.

This clone was observed a handful of times. The chain joins TRBV6-1 to TRBJ2-2; 11 bases line up with TRBD2. Germline values: CDR1 MNHNS, CDR2 SASEGT. The junction had 0 bases not matched to a gene; V was cut back by 0 bases and J by 6 bases. This CDR3 is 15 amino acids long. Here the CDR3 DNA reads TGTGCCAGCAGTGAAGCTAGCGGGGGGGCCGGGGAGCTGTTTTTT. Translated, it gives CASSEASGGAGELFF.

The rearrangement uses TRBV6-6 and TRBJ2-3; D is uncertain. Germline CDR1 and CDR2: MNHNY and SVGAGI (reference sequence). This CDR3 region has 13 residues. Trimming shortened V by 8 bases and J by 1 base, and 10 bases separated the two germline ends. CDR3 protein: CASLLMGTDTQYF. In DNA form, the CDR3 reads TGTGCCAGCCTACTGATGGGCACAGATACGCAGTATTTT.

In DNA, the CDR3 is TGTGCCAGCAGTGAGCTTAGGGAATGGGGGGAGCTGTTTTTT. It codes for CASSELREWGELFF. The chain carries TRBV6-1 and TRBJ2-2; D gene unclear. Germline values: CDR1 MNHNS, CDR2 SASEGT. The CDR3 runs 14 residues. Trimming pared 3 bases from V and 8 bases from J, leaving 13 bases between.

The rearrangement joins TRBV4-3 to TRBJ1-2, with D possibly matching TRBD1 (5 bases). The length of the CDR3 is 16 residues. Trimming removed 0 bases at V and 3 bases at J, with 14 bases between. CDR1 is LGHNA, CDR2 YSLEER, per germline. Here the CDR3 DNA reads TGCGCCAGCAGCCAAGATCCGGGCCAGGGACACTATGGCTACACCTTC. It translates to CASSQDPGQGHYGYTF.

The chain joins TRBV5-4 to TRBJ1-2; 7 bases are a match to TRBD1. CDR1 and CDR2 from the germline V gene are SGHNT and YYREEE (reference sequence). V lost 6 bases and J lost 2; bases outside the gene matches: 10. This CDR3 spans 15 amino acids. This chain's CDR3 is CASIEGGTGNYGYTF. Here the CDR3 DNA reads TGTGCCAGCATCGAAGGGGGCACAGGGAACTATGGCTACACCTTC.

A few counts support this clone. The chain carries TRBV19 and TRBJ1-1, with a tentative D call TRBD1 (6 bases). With 3 bases removed from V and 1 base from J, the gap between germline ends came to 9 bases. Per the germline V gene, CDR1 is LNHDA and CDR2 is SQIVND (reference sequence). The CDR3 consists of 14 residues. CDR3 region: CASSIGTPNTEAFF. CDR3 nucleotides: TGTGCCAGTAGTATTGGGACACCGAACACTGAAGCTTTCTTT. Drawing the rest from reference TRBV19 and TRBJ1-1, the complete variable domain is DGGITQSPKYLFRKEGQNVTLSCEQNLNHDAMYWYRQDPGQGLRLIYYSQIVNDFQKGDIAEGYSVSREKKESFPLTVTSAQKNPTAFYLCASSIGTPNTEAFFGQGTRLTVV.

V is TRBV9 and J is TRBJ2-7; 11 nucleotides align to TRBD2. The CDR3 covers 14 residues. J lost 4 bases, V lost 4 bases, and 4 bases had no gene match. The V gene's germline CDR1 is SGDLS and CDR2 YYNGEE. This CDR3 is CASSSGLADYEQYF. The CDR3 nucleotides are TGTGCCAGCAGCTCGGGACTAGCGGATTACGAGCAGTACTTC. Combining the CDR3 with reference TRBV9 and TRBJ2-7 gives the whole variable domain DSGVTQTPKHLITATGQRVTLRCSPRSGDLSVYWYQQSLDQGLQFLIQYYNGEERAKGNILERFSAQQFPDLHSELNLSSLELGDSALYFCASSSGLADYEQYFGPGTRLTVT.

This sequence joins TRBV4-3 and TRBJ2-1; 11 positions match TRBD2. The trim removed 2 bases at V and 7 bases at J, leaving 1 base unmatched. The CDR3 runs 14 residues. The germline V gene has CDR1 LGHNA and CDR2 YSLEER. CDR3 residues: CASSQPSGRNEQFF. In nucleotides, the CDR3 is TGCGCCAGCAGCCAACCTAGCGGGAGGAATGAGCAGTTCTTC.

The chain carries TRBV28 and TRBJ1-5; D is unclear. V was shortened by 3 bases and J by 2 bases, with 11 bases between the two germline ends. There are 15 residues in the CDR3. Germline lookup yields CDR1 MDHEN and CDR2 SYDVKM. The CDR3 is CASSLIQVGNQPQHF. The CDR3 DNA sequence: TGTGCCAGCAGTTTGATTCAGGTGGGCAATCAGCCCCAGCATTTT.

The chain employs TRBV5-6 and TRBJ1-5; D gene ambiguous. The CDR3 length is 14 residues. The V end lost 5 bases, the J end lost 1 base, and 10 bases lay between the germline ends. Germline V gene sequence: CDR1 SGHDT, CDR2 YYEEEE. CDR3 sequence (DNA): TGTGCCAGCAGGGCCTCGGGGAGCAATCAGCCCCAGCATTTT. It specifies CASRASGSNQPQHF.

V usage is TRBV15 and J usage is TRBJ2-7; 8 bases are shared with TRBD1. The CDR3 consists of 15 residues. V shed 0 bases, J shed 6 bases, and the junction held 7 bases outside the gene matches. Germline lookup yields CDR1 LNHNV and CDR2 YYDKDF (reference sequence). CDR3 in DNA: TGTGCCACCAGCAGAGACCGGGACAGGAGAAGCGAGCAGTACGTC. Protein sequence: CATSRDRDRRSEQYV.

On this clone: The junction does not match germline at one end; this may be a read error. J is TRBJ1-6 and V is TRBV14; a weak D match, TRBD1 (5 bases). Germline values: CDR1 SGHDN, CDR2 FVKESK. The CDR3 totals 12 residues. CDR3 loop: CASSRFRGRRPF. CDR3 DNA sequence: TGTGCCAGCAGCCGGTTCCGGGGACGGAGACCATTT.

This chain links TRBV27 with TRBJ2-2; 8 bases are a match to TRBD1. This CDR3 comprises 15 residues. The V segment lost 10 bases and the J segment 2 bases; nucleotides outside the gene matches: 9. Germline V gene sequence: CDR1 MNHEY, CDR2 SMNVEV (reference sequence). CDR3 protein: CATTGGGFNTGELFF. The CDR3 bases are TGTGCCACCACAGGGGGAGGTTTTAACACCGGGGAGCTGTTTTTT.

This clone was counted only a few times. The chain has TRBV2 and TRBJ1-2; TRBD1 might be the D (5 bases). Germline V lookup: CDR1 SNHLY, CDR2 FYNNEI. Trimming pared 6 bases from V and 7 bases from J, leaving 21 bases between. The CDR3 consists of 15 residues. CDR3 nucleotide sequence: TGTGCCAGCAGCCTGAGGAGGGGTGGACAAGCTGGCTACACCTTC. Translated: CASSLRRGGQAGYTF.

The V call is TRBV28, the J call TRBJ1-5, with no clear D. Germline CDR1 is MDHEN and CDR2 is SYDVKM. The CDR3 has 16 amino acids. Trimming left V 8 bases short and J 5 bases short, with 22 bases between. The CDR3 nucleotides are TGTGCCAGCTTTGGAACCTCCCTTACAGCTGATCAGCCCCAGCATTTT. Translation: CASFGTSLTADQPQHF.

V is TRBV27 and J is TRBJ1-1; D may be TRBD1 (6 bases). Trimming stripped 2 bases from V and 3 bases from J, with 13 bases between. There are 15 residues in the CDR3. CDR1 is MNHEY, CDR2 SMNVEV, per germline (reference sequence). The CDR3 DNA is TGTGCCAGCAGTTTAGCCTACAGGGAGGACACTGAAGCTTTCTTT. This gives the protein CASSLAYREDTEAFF.

The genes are TRBV2 and TRBJ2-3; a weak D match, TRBD2 (6 bases). With 6 bases removed from V and 3 bases from J, the gap between germline ends came to 19 bases. The CDR3 runs 16 residues. The germline CDR1 and CDR2 sequences are SNHLY and FYNNEI. The CDR3 nucleotides read TGTGCCAGCAGAATCGGGCGCGGCGGGGCGACAGATACGCAGTATTTT. Protein product: CASRIGRGGATDTQYF.

The chain uses TRBV19 and TRBJ1-4; D is perhaps TRBD1 (5 bases). Trimming stripped 4 bases from V and 7 bases from J, with 13 bases between. The germline CDR1 and CDR2 sequences are LNHDA and SQIVND (reference sequence). This CDR3 region has 14 residues. CDR3 coding DNA: TGTGCCAGTAGTAGGACACTCCGGGGTGAAAAACTGTTTTTT. It translates to CASSRTLRGEKLFF.

The rearrangement joins TRBV9 to TRBJ2-4; D call uncertain. The germline gives CDR1 SGDLS, CDR2 YYNGEE. The CDR3 runs to 14 residues. The V and J ends lost 3 bases and 0 bases respectively, with 7 bases between them. The CDR3 region is CASSDGLAKNIQYF. Written as DNA, the CDR3 is TGTGCCAGCAGCGACGGCCTAGCCAAAAACATTCAGTACTTC.

V is TRBV7-6 and J is TRBJ1-3, with 9 bases matching TRBD1. The CDR3 runs to 16 residues. V dropped 5 bases and J dropped 7; count of bases not matched to a gene: 12. Looked up from germline, CDR1 is SGHVS and CDR2 is FNYEAQ. The CDR3 loop is CASSTGQGLGGNTIYF. In DNA, the CDR3 is TGTGCCAGCAGCACCGGACAGGGGCTTGGGGGTAACACCATATATTTT.